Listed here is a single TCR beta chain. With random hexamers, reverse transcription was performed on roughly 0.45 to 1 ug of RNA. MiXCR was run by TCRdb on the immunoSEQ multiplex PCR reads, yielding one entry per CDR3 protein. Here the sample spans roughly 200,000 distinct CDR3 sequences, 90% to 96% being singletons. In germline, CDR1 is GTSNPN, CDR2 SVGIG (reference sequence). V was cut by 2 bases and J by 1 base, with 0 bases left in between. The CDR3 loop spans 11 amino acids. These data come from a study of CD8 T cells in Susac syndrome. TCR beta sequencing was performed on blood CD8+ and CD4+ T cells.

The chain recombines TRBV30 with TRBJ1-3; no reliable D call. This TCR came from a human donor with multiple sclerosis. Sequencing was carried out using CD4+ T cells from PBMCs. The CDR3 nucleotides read TGTGCCTGGAGTTCTGGAAACACCATATATTTT. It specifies CAWSSGNTIYF.